The following is a T cell receptor beta chain sequence with its context. Germline CDR1 and CDR2: SEHNR and FQNEAQ (reference sequence). The CDR3 length is 18 residues. V was trimmed by 4 bases and J by 5 bases, leaving 26 bases between them. This entry belongs to a study of T cell changes during pregnancy in multiple sclerosis. Profiling relied on immunoSEQ multiplex PCR, and the TCRdb table lists in-frame clones only, not all of them. This sample has approximately 72,000 clones, with 92% found just once. Source: peripheral blood, taken in the first trimester of pregnancy. The TCR sequence derives from a female donor in good health, enrolled as a control in a pregnancy study. The V gene is TRBV7-9, the J gene TRBJ2-5, with D maybe TRBD2 (6 bases). The CDR3 is CASSSGVSTQGGSETQYF. CDR3 in DNA: TGTGCCAGCAGCTCGGGCGTAAGCACCCAGGGAGGTTCCGAGACCCAGTACTTC.